What follows are 18 T cell receptor beta chains derived from one specimen sequenced in a study of Graves' ophthalmopathy and Graves' hyperthyroidism. CDR3 regions of TCR beta were amplified from RNA transcripts. HTBI primers primed a first-round RT-PCR, and a second-round multiplex PCR followed. TCRdb reprocessed the multiplex PCR reads via MiXCR and lists one record per CDR3 protein. The sample comprises about 700,000 distinct CDR3 sequences, roughly 39% of which are singletons, and about 3.3% rests with the top ten. The material sequenced was peripheral blood. Every receptor here comes from an adult man with Graves' ophthalmopathy.

V and J are TRBV20-1 and TRBJ1-6, with D possibly matching TRBD1 (5 bases). Germline CDR1 reads DFQATT; CDR2 reads SNEGSKA (reference sequence). CDR3 length: 11 residues. V was trimmed by 0 bases and J by 12 bases, leaving 6 bases between them. As DNA, the CDR3 is TGCAGTGCTAGAGATAGGGGACCCCTCCACTTT. Translation gives CSARDRGPLHF.

The chain couples TRBV11-2 to TRBJ1-2; 9 positions agree with TRBD1. The V segment lost 5 bases and the J segment 4 bases; nucleotides outside the gene matches: 5. This CDR3 comprises 14 residues. Per germline, CDR1 SGHAT and CDR2 FQNNGV. The CDR3 reads CASSAPGQGYGYTF. CDR3 nucleotide sequence: TGTGCCAGCAGCGCGCCGGGACAGGGCTATGGCTACACCTTC.

In its sample, this clonotype was seen many times. This chain connects TRBV20-1 to TRBJ1-1; a weak D match, TRBD1 (5 bases). Germline CDR1 and CDR2: DFQATT and SNEGSKA (reference sequence). CDR3 length: 12 residues. Trimming took off 6 bases at V and 4 bases at J, with 12 bases between the two ends. The CDR3 nucleotides read TGCAGTGCGGGGGGGTCTGTCACTGAAGCTTTCTTT. Amino acid sequence: CSAGGSVTEAFF.

The chain joins TRBV9 to TRBJ1-1, with 11 positions matching TRBD1. CDR3 length equals 14 residues. V shed 5 bases, J shed 9 bases, and the junction held 9 bases outside the gene matches. From germline, CDR1 is SGDLS and CDR2 YYNGEE. The CDR3 DNA is TGTGCCAGCAGTTTCTGGACAGGGGGCAAAAAAGCTTTCTTT. Protein sequence: CASSFWTGGKKAFF.

In this sample, this clonotype turned up many times. The chain carries TRBV10-3 and TRBJ2-7; D is unclear. V lost 10 bases and J lost 5, with 15 bases in between. The CDR3 has 12 amino acids. CDR1 is ENHRY, CDR2 SYGVKD, per germline. The CDR3 loop is CATKTANDEQYF. The CDR3 DNA is TGTGCCACCAAAACAGCTAATGACGAGCAGTACTTC.

This clonotype was counted ten times or more. The rearrangement links TRBV7-9 to TRBJ1-2, with a tentative D call TRBD1 (6 bases). The CDR3 spans 14 residues. Trimming left V 5 bases short and J 4 bases short, with 14 bases between. The germline CDR1 and CDR2 sequences are SEHNR and FQNEAQ (reference sequence). The CDR3 nucleotides read TGTGCCAGCAGCCACAGGGAGCTTTTCTATGGCTACACCTTC. Translating it yields CASSHRELFYGYTF.

This clonotype has ten or more counts. The chain is built from TRBV5-1 and TRBJ2-2; TRBD1 or TRBD2 may be the D gene (5 bases each). V lost 0 bases, J lost 1 base, and 7 bases lay in between. Germline lookup yields CDR1 SGHRS and CDR2 YFSETQ. This CDR3 spans 15 amino acids. CDR3 nucleotides: TGCGCCAGCAGCTTGGATGGGGGGAACACCGGGGAGCTGTTTTTT. Its translation: CASSLDGGNTGELFF.

The J gene is TRBJ2-6, the V gene TRBV7-9, with D perhaps TRBD2 (6 bases). The CDR3 contains 14 residues. Between the trimmed V and J ends, which lost 1 base and 11 bases, there was a span of 12 bases. From germline, CDR1 is SEHNR and CDR2 FQNEAQ (reference sequence). CDR3 region: CASSLGPRDYVLTF. CDR3 coding DNA: TGTGCCAGCAGCTTAGGGCCCAGGGACTACGTCCTGACTTTC.

Concerning this clonotype: It is likely a read error, because the conserved phenylalanine at the end of the CDR3 is missing. V and J are TRBV20-1 and TRBJ1-1; TRBD1 agrees at 9 bases. The CDR3 has 13 amino acids. The germline CDR1 and CDR2 sequences are DFQATT and SNEGSKA (reference sequence). V was clipped by 6 bases and J by 0 bases; unmatched bases: 2. CDR3 residues: CSANRGLNTEAFL. CDR3 in DNA: TGCAGTGCCAACAGGGGGCTGAACACTGAAGCTTTCCTT.

This clonotype has ten or more counts. This chain joins TRBV9 and TRBJ2-2; tentative D call: TRBD2 (6 bases). The V end was cut by 0 bases, the J end by 5 bases, with 11 bases between. CDR3 length equals 15 residues. CDR1 is SGDLS and CDR2 is YYNGEE in the germline V gene. The CDR3 region has the DNA TGTGCCAGCAGCGTAGCGGGAGAAGAGACCGGGGAGCTGTTTTTT. This codes for CASSVAGEETGELFF.

This clonotype has only a few counts. The V gene is TRBV5-1, the J gene TRBJ2-2; a possible D gene is TRBD2 (6 bases). This CDR3 spans 16 amino acids. The germline V and J ends were trimmed by 3 bases and 6 bases, with 18 bases remaining between them. CDR1 is SGHRS and CDR2 is YFSETQ in the germline V gene. The CDR3 sequence: CASSSAWDSRAGELFF. CDR3 in DNA: TGCGCCAGCAGCTCCGCCTGGGACTCCCGAGCCGGGGAGCTGTTTTTT.

This clonotype occurred a few times. This rearrangement joins TRBV29-1 to TRBJ2-3, with D possibly matching TRBD1 (5 bases). Trimming left V 1 base short and J 3 bases short, with 8 bases between. The germline V gene encodes CDR1 SQVTM and CDR2 ANQGSEA. CDR3 length: 13 residues. CDR3 nucleotides: TGCAGCGTTGAAGGACAGCTAACAGATACGCAGTATTTT. Translation gives CSVEGQLTDTQYF.

Comments on this clonotype: This may come from a read error, since a much larger clone is one base off. The chain joins TRBV15 to TRBJ2-5, with D perhaps matching TRBD2 (6 bases). Looked up from germline, CDR1 is LNHNV and CDR2 is YYDKDF (reference sequence). CDR3 length: 16 amino acids. The V gene lost 1 base and the J gene lost 7 bases, with 19 bases spanning the gap. Here the CDR3 reads CATSRGEETGGGTQYF. In DNA form, the CDR3 reads TGTGCCACCAGCAGAGGGGAGGAGACGGGCGGAGGGACCCAGTACTTC.

CDR3 DNA: TGTGCCAGCAGCCCCACGACTAGATTCACAGATACGCAGTATTTT. Protein sequence: CASSPTTRFTDTQYF. J is TRBJ2-3 and V is TRBV9; D may be TRBD2 (6 bases). The CDR3 runs to 15 residues. V was shortened by 4 bases and J by 2 bases, with 14 bases between the two germline ends. Germline V lookup: CDR1 SGDLS, CDR2 YYNGEE.

This clonotype was observed at least ten times. V and J are TRBV9 and TRBJ2-5, with 11 bases lining up with TRBD1. There are 16 residues in the CDR3. J was trimmed by 4 bases and V by 0 bases; bases with no gene match: 5. The germline gives CDR1 SGDLS, CDR2 YYNGEE. CDR3 coding DNA: TGTGCCAGCAGCGTAGAATCTGGGACAGGGGGAGAGACCCAGTACTTC. It specifies CASSVESGTGGETQYF.

J is TRBJ2-5 and V is TRBV12-3 or TRBV12-4; 14 bases align to TRBD2. The trim removed 1 base at V and 4 bases at J, leaving 14 bases unmatched. The CDR3 consists of 20 residues. CDR3 nucleotides: TGTGCCAGCAGTTTAGATCGCGAGACTAGCGGGGGGGCCCGTAGAGAGACCCAGTACTTC. Translating it yields CASSLDRETSGGARRETQYF.

About this clonotype itself: Because the CDR3 is missing its conserved closing phenylalanine or tryptophan, this is likely a read error. V usage is TRBV19 and J usage is TRBJ1-1; 11 bases are shared with TRBD1. With 5 bases clipped from V and 0 bases from J, the junction kept 5 bases outside the gene matches. The CDR3 runs to 16 residues. Germline assignment: CDR1 LNHDA and CDR2 SQIVND (reference sequence). CDR3 region: CASSRDRGLVNTEAFS. CDR3 coding DNA: TGTGCCAGTAGTCGGGACAGGGGGTTGGTGAACACTGAAGCTTTCTCT.

This clonotype appeared many times. The chain employs TRBV7-2 and TRBJ2-7; the match to TRBD2 covers 8 bases. Germline loops: CDR1 SGHTA, CDR2 FQGNSA. This CDR3 contains 14 residues. V shed 2 bases and J 7 bases; nucleotides not matched to a gene: 7. CDR3 protein: CASSLMASSGEQYF. DNA for the CDR3: TGTGCCAGCAGCTTAATGGCCTCTAGCGGGGAGCAGTACTTC.